This TCR beta chain was sequenced in a study of T cells in Graves' hyperthyroidism and ophthalmopathy. Findings and caveats of the study: Ophthalmopathy could be told apart from stable hyperthyroidism with a 13 V-J model. Ophthalmopathy was identified by the model a median around 6.9 months ahead of onset.

The authors deemed Graves' hyperthyroidism stable absent ophthalmopathy progression within 18 months. Each diagnosis drew on symptoms, thyroxine, TRAb, thyroid ultrasound and orbital computed tomography findings. Germline loops: CDR1 WSHSY, CDR2 SAAADI. This CDR3 is 18 amino acids long. V trimming: 7 bases; J trimming: 3 bases; junction bases outside the gene matches: 11. Ten or more counts support this clonotype. Its antigen is currently unknown. RNA transcripts gave rise to amplified TCR beta CDR3 regions. During a first-round RT-PCR of the TCR CDR3, the HTBI primer set was used. TCRdb fed the multiplex PCR reads into MiXCR, producing one record per CDR3 protein. The profile shows around 480,000 distinct CDR3 sequences, around 14% of them singletons.

This clonotype was obtained from a woman under 30 with Graves' hyperthyroidism. Input material: blood. This chain connects TRBV10-2 to TRBJ2-1; 14 nucleotides match TRBD2. In DNA form, the CDR3 reads TGCGCCAGCACAGCGGGACTAGCGGGAGTTCTCTTCTACAATGAGCAGTTCTTC. Its translation is CASTAGLAGVLFYNEQFF.